This T cell receptor beta chain was captured by sequencing in a study of T cells in Graves' hyperthyroidism and ophthalmopathy. The study included ophthalmopathy patients with Clinical Activity Score at least 3, NOSPECS grade at least 4 and duration under 3 months. The CDR3 regions of TCR beta were amplified from RNA transcripts. Primed by the HTBI set, a first-round RT-PCR was run on the TCR CDR3. TCRdb re-analysed the multiplex PCR reads in MiXCR, keeping a single row per CDR3 protein. This sample has about 520,000 distinct CDR3 sequences; approximately 24% occur once, and the top ten carry approximately 10%. The study, taken as a whole, reports: Clonotypes that were expanded in thyroid above 0.001 mostly appeared in blood too.

Turning to this clonotype: Its antigen is undetermined.

This TCR came from a woman under 40 with Graves' ophthalmopathy. The source material was blood.

The DNA of the CDR3 is TGTGCCAGCACCCTCGAGGGCGGCGCAAATTCACCCCTCCACTTT. Protein sequence: CASTLEGGANSPLHF. This chain links TRBV12-3 or TRBV12-4 with TRBJ1-6; unclear D gene. The CDR3 extends over 15 amino acids. Trimming removed 7 bases from V and 7 bases from J, with 17 bases in between.